This T cell receptor (beta chain) is from a study of Ad26.COV2.S vaccination and SARS-CoV-2 variants. Study-wide results and limits: Analytic work on TCR breadth and depth might have understated the full extent of total T cell responses. Vaccine and placebo recipients had similar non-spike TCR breadth. Substantial response breadth was reportedly seen for spike-specific CD8+ and CD4+ T cells after vaccination. Spike-specific TCR breadth was greater after Ad26.COV2.S than placebo.

This CDR3 spans 15 amino acids. CDR1 and CDR2 from the germline V gene are LGHNT and FRNRAP. The junction had 12 bases not matched to a gene; V was cut back by 6 bases and J by 5 bases. Produced via immunoSEQ multiplex PCR; TCRdb's table is partial and in-frame only. The repertoire holds approximately 340,000 clones, with about 91% as singletons. Turning to this clone: Its antigen remains unidentified.

The sequencing used peripheral blood, collected after recovery from COVID-19. The clonotype was recovered from a human donor who had recovered from COVID-19. The gene calls are TRBV12-5 and TRBJ2-5, with 7 bases fitting TRBD1. CDR3 in amino acids: CASGPAEGASETQYF. The CDR3 DNA is TGTGCTAGTGGCCCCGCCGAGGGGGCGTCGGAGACCCAGTACTTC.